This paragraph reports one T cell receptor beta chain. The protocol was immunoSEQ multiplex PCR, while the TCRdb copy is restricted to in-frame clones and leaves out a portion. The table shows under 250,000 clones, with around nine tenths occurring only once. This sample was taken from a study of blood T cell repertoires in COVID-19. Study-level background: Both acute and convalescent COVID-19 samples were obtained from the United States, Italy and Spain. T cells, B-cell-depleted T cells, or PBMCs provided the cDNA or gDNA that served as material.

The CDR3 contains 15 residues. Germline CDR1 and CDR2: MNHEY and SVGAGI. Seattle enrolled patients during active infection and tracked them longitudinally. The sequence was obtained from a man aged 60 to 75 with COVID-19, enrolled during active disease. The chain links TRBV6-5 to TRBJ2-1; 13 bases match TRBD2. Sequenced input: peripheral blood. The CDR3 DNA reads as TGTGCTCTGACTAGCGGGGGGCCCAGAAGCAGTGAGCAGTTCTTC. Translated, it gives CALTSGGPRSSEQFF.